This passage covers 20 T cell receptor beta chains from one sample sequenced in a study of post-analysis software for immune sequencing data. Regarding the study as a whole: In patients, five or six TRBV segments were more frequent than in controls, with TRBV5-6, TRBV5-1 and TRBV20-1 among them.

Built from TCR beta cDNA, the libraries had unique molecular identifiers in them. One entry per CDR3 protein, called by TCRdb with MiXCR from the PCR reads. This sample has about 820,000 distinct CDR3 sequences, with approximately 50% found just once. No antigen has been assigned to these receptors. Sequenced material: blood. The source is a girl aged 5-17 years with multiple sclerosis.

The rearrangement uses TRBV30 and TRBJ1-4; unclear D gene. V shed 5 bases and J shed 4 bases, with 14 bases lying between them. Germline V gives CDR1 GTSNPN, CDR2 SVGIG (reference sequence). This CDR3 comprises 14 residues. This CDR3 reads CAWAGAAFNEKLFF. The CDR3 DNA reads as TGTGCCTGGGCCGGAGCGGCCTTTAATGAAAAACTGTTTTTT. Full variable domain (rest looked up from reference TRBV30 and TRBJ1-4): SQTIHQWPATLVQPVGSPLSLECTVEGTSNPNLYWYRQAAGRGLQLLFYSVGIGQISSEVPQNLSASRPQDRQFILSSKKLLLSDSGFYLCAWAGAAFNEKLFFGSGTQLSVL.

This rearrangement joins TRBV20-1 to TRBJ1-2; 9 bases fit TRBD1. The CDR3 consists of 13 residues. V shed 2 bases, J shed 3 bases, and the junction held 1 base outside the gene matches. The V gene's germline CDR1 is DFQATT and CDR2 SNEGSKA (reference sequence). For the CDR3, the DNA is TGCAGTGCTAGATGGACAGGGGACTATGGCTACACCTTC. This gives the protein CSARWTGDYGYTF.

The chain uses TRBV20-1 and TRBJ2-6; no firm D call. The germline CDR1 and CDR2 sequences are DFQATT and SNEGSKA (reference sequence). CDR3 length: 15 residues. With 2 bases removed from V and 2 bases from J, the gap between germline ends came to 10 bases. Written as DNA, the CDR3 is TGCAGTGCTAGACCGACATGGACTGGGGCCAACGTCCTGACTTTC. Amino acids: CSARPTWTGANVLTF.

This clonotype was found a few times. This chain connects TRBV5-6 to TRBJ1-2, with a tentative D call TRBD1 (5 bases). Deletions cut 0 bases from V and 4 bases from J, with 10 bases between. This CDR3 comprises 14 residues. Germline V gene sequence: CDR1 SGHDT, CDR2 YYEEEE. In DNA form, the CDR3 reads TGTGCCAGCAGCTTGGAGGGGAGCCCCTATGGCTACACCTTC. It encodes CASSLEGSPYGYTF.

V and J are TRBV27 and TRBJ2-3, with D perhaps matching TRBD1 (5 bases). This CDR3 has 22 amino acids. V shed 0 bases and J shed 0 bases, with 28 bases lying between them. Germline V gives CDR1 MNHEY, CDR2 SMNVEV (reference sequence). The CDR3 reads CASSLSFPYDSGLAPSTDTQYF. The DNA of the CDR3 is TGTGCCAGCAGTTTATCATTCCCCTACGACAGTGGCCTGGCGCCTAGCACAGATACGCAGTATTTT.

The chain is built from TRBV2 and TRBJ1-2, with D unclear. Germline CDR1 and CDR2: SNHLY and FYNNEI. CDR3 length equals 13 residues. V lost 2 bases to trimming and J lost 5 bases, with 9 bases between them. The chain's CDR3 is CASSEIGSYGYTF. The CDR3 bases are TGTGCCAGCAGTGAAATCGGAAGTTATGGCTACACCTTC.

The chain combines TRBV7-8 with TRBJ2-3; 15 bases agree with TRBD2. This CDR3 has 18 residues. The trim removed 5 bases at V and 2 bases at J, leaving 8 bases unmatched. CDR1 is SGHVS and CDR2 is FQNEAQ in the germline V gene. In nucleotides, the CDR3 is TGTGCCAGCAGCCCCGGGACTAGCGGGAGGCTCGCCACAGATACGCAGTATTTT. This sequence encodes CASSPGTSGRLATDTQYF.

The chain couples TRBV20-1 to TRBJ2-5; possibly TRBD1 for D (5 bases). This CDR3 region has 12 residues. V lost 3 bases and J lost 5, with 10 bases in between. Germline CDR1 is DFQATT and CDR2 is SNEGSKA (reference sequence). This CDR3 is CSARGLGETQYF. Here the CDR3 DNA reads TGCAGTGCTAGGGGGCTGGGCGAGACCCAGTACTTC.

V is TRBV20-1 and J is TRBJ2-1, with D uncertain. The CDR3 length is 16 residues. The V end was cut by 6 bases, the J end by 0 bases, with 18 bases between. CDR1 and CDR2 from the germline V gene are DFQATT and SNEGSKA (reference sequence). The CDR3 DNA sequence: TGCAGTGCCTATGGACCCGATCCTCTCTCCTACAATGAGCAGTTCTTC. Translating it yields CSAYGPDPLSYNEQFF.

The genes are TRBV11-2 and TRBJ2-7; TRBD1 is a possible D gene (6 bases). V shed 4 bases and J shed 2 bases, with 12 bases lying between them. The CDR3 consists of 14 residues. CDR1 and CDR2 (germline): SGHAT, FQNNGV. CDR3 bases: TGTGCCAGCAGCTCCGAACAGGGACCCTACGAGCAGTACTTC. It specifies CASSSEQGPYEQYF.

The rearrangement joins TRBV11-1 to TRBJ1-2; D gene unclear. From germline, CDR1 is SGHAT and CDR2 FQDESV (reference sequence). The CDR3 runs to 13 residues. Trimming removed 5 bases at V and 8 bases at J, with 15 bases between. The CDR3 coding sequence is TGTGCCAGCAGCCCCATCTCGGGAAGCGGCTACACCTTC. It encodes CASSPISGSGYTF.

This clonotype appeared once. The chain combines TRBV12-3 or TRBV12-4 with TRBJ2-7; possible D gene TRBD1, 5 bases. Between the trimmed V and J ends, which lost 1 base and 3 bases, there was a span of 10 bases. CDR3 length equals 14 residues. CDR3 bases: TGTGCCAGCAGTTTAGGACCTACAGGCTACGAGCAGTACTTC. Translated, it gives CASSLGPTGYEQYF.

The genes are TRBV10-3 and TRBJ1-5; D unresolved. The germline gives CDR1 ENHRY, CDR2 SYGVKD. The CDR3 is 13 amino acids. Trimming stripped 3 bases from V and 3 bases from J, with 6 bases between. CDR3 DNA sequence: TGTGCCATCAGTGAAAGGGTCAATCAGCCCCAGCATTTT. As protein: CAISERVNQPQHF.

This sequence joins TRBV20-1 and TRBJ1-2; TRBD1 might be the D (5 bases). The CDR3 spans 16 residues. Germline-derived CDR1 and CDR2 are DFQATT and SNEGSKA (reference sequence). Trimming shortened V by 6 bases and J by 4 bases, and 24 bases separated the two germline ends. The CDR3 DNA is TGCAGTGCCTCCCCGGGTCGGGGGTCCTCCCTCTATGGCTACACCTTC. Protein: CSASPGRGSSLYGYTF.

This clonotype was observed once. This chain connects TRBV6-5 to TRBJ2-5; D may be TRBD2 (5 bases). Germline V gene lookup returns CDR1 MNHEY and CDR2 SVGAGI. This CDR3 spans 16 amino acids. Trimming pared 2 bases from V and 7 bases from J, leaving 20 bases between. The CDR3 here is CASSYTWGETVGTQYF. As DNA, the CDR3 is TGTGCCAGCAGTTACACGTGGGGAGAGACGGTAGGGACCCAGTACTTC.

The chain employs TRBV24-1 and TRBJ2-1; D is unresolved. This CDR3 region has 14 residues. V dropped 5 bases and J dropped 4 bases, with 11 bases sitting between them. The V gene's germline CDR1 is KGHDR and CDR2 SFDVKD. The CDR3 region is CATSADGSYNEQFF. CDR3 nucleotide sequence: TGTGCCACCAGTGCCGATGGATCGTACAATGAGCAGTTCTTC.

A few counts support this clonotype. The J gene is TRBJ2-3, the V gene TRBV5-5, with D tentatively TRBD1 or TRBD2 (5 bases each). V was trimmed by 5 bases and J by 4 bases, leaving 14 bases between them. The CDR3 consists of 14 residues. Germline V gene sequence: CDR1 SGHKS, CDR2 YYEKEE (reference sequence). The CDR3 is CASSYGRGADTQYF. The CDR3 DNA follows: TGTGCCAGCAGTTACGGTCGAGGGGCAGATACGCAGTATTTT.

The chain is built from TRBV6-5 and TRBJ2-3, with D perhaps matching TRBD2 (5 bases). CDR1 MNHEY and CDR2 SVGAGI come from the germline V gene. V was pared by 10 bases and J by 0 bases, with 14 bases between. The CDR3 runs to 14 residues. Written as DNA, the CDR3 is TGTGCCACGAGGGCTGACCCGAGCACAGATACGCAGTATTTT. Amino acid sequence: CATRADPSTDTQYF.

The rearrangement joins TRBV5-1 to TRBJ1-1; 9 positions match TRBD1. J gave up 7 bases and V 4 bases, and 11 bases lay outside the gene matches. The CDR3 totals 15 residues. The V gene's germline CDR1 is SGHRS and CDR2 YFSETQ. For the CDR3, the DNA is TGCGCCAGCAGCCTCACCGGGACAGGGTCGCGTGAAGCTTTCTTT. Protein: CASSLTGTGSREAFF.

The chain joins TRBV5-1 to TRBJ2-1, with 9 bases lining up with TRBD2. The V gene's germline CDR1 is SGHRS and CDR2 YFSETQ. J gave up 8 bases and V 0 bases, and 9 bases lay outside the gene matches. This CDR3 region has 16 residues. CDR3 residues: CASSLVGSGRWDEQFF. CDR3 sequence (DNA): TGCGCCAGCAGCTTGGTGGGTAGCGGGAGATGGGATGAGCAGTTCTTC.